This is a list of T cell receptor beta chains from one sample in a study of T cell repertoires in cytomegalovirus infection. TCRdb re-analysed the reads in MiXCR, keeping a single row per CDR3 protein. This sample has about 920,000 distinct CDR3 sequences, with roughly 31% found just once. These receptors lack a known antigen. The source was cultured CD8+ T cells from PBMCs, collected from culture after CMV antigen stimulation. The receptors derive from a human donor in good health (CMV status not recorded). Some clones in this sample may be carry-over from other donors' samples. Both conserved end residues are part of each CDR3. The D gene is left open where the match is weak. A row's size may be missing; if present it is once, few, many or a size class.

TRBJ2-3,TRBV11-3,18,TRBD2,.,TGTGCCAGCAGCTCGGCGTCGTTTGCTAGCGGGGGCACAGATACGCAGTATTTT,CASSSASFASGGTDTQYF
TRBJ1-1,TRBV7-2,13,.,many,TGTGCCAGCAGCTTAGTCGGGCGGACTGAAGCTTTCTTT,CASSLVGRTEAFF
TRBJ2-6,TRBV28,12,.,.,TGTGCCAGCAGCAACGGGGCCAACGTCCTGACTTTC,CASSNGANVLTF
TRBJ2-2,TRBV5-4,17,.,few,TGTGCCAGCAGCTTGGAACCGGTGGAGGGGCTGACCGGGGAGCTGTTTTTT,CASSLEPVEGLTGELFF
TRBJ2-1,TRBV7-6,15,TRBD1,many,TGTGCCAGCAGCCTGACAGGGGGAGACATCGATGAGCAGTTCTTC,CASSLTGGDIDEQFF
TRBJ2-7,TRBV6-6,14,.,few,TGTGCCAGCACTCTAAGGGCAGATTCCTACGAGCAGTACTTC,CASTLRADSYEQYF
TRBJ2-2,TRBV4-3,18,TRBD2,.,TGCGCCAGCAGCCAAAACCCGCCGGGACTAGCGAACACCGGGGAGCTGTTTTTT,CASSQNPPGLANTGELFF
TRBJ2-3,TRBV7-9,20,TRBD2,.,TGTGCCAGCAGTAACCCGGGGCTAGCGGACCTGACGCGTTCCACAGATACGCAGTATTTT,CASSNPGLADLTRSTDTQYF
TRBJ2-3,TRBV7-6,18,TRBD2,many,TGTGCCAGCAGCCCGAGATTTACTAGCGGGGCTAGCACAGATACGCAGTATTTT,CASSPRFTSGASTDTQYF
TRBJ1-1,TRBV12-3/TRBV12-4,13,.,many,TGTGCCAGCACCCCAACGACAGTTTGGGAAGCTTTCTTT,CASTPTTVWEAFF